The rows below give T cell receptor beta chains drawn from one sample of a study of T cell responses to AZD1222 COVID-19 vaccine. Sequenced by immunoSEQ multiplex PCR; TCRdb stores in-frame clones only, minus some. The sample consists of roughly 200,000 clones, over 80% of them appearing once. Sequencing used peripheral blood, obtained 28 days after the second dose of the MenACWY control vaccine. These receptors were collected from an adult who received the MenACWY meningococcal vaccine as a control. Both conserved end residues are part of each CDR3. A D gene is named only where the DNA matches it firmly. Not all rows give a size; the values are once, few, many and, for expanded clones, a class.

j_call	clone_size	v_call	d_call	cdr3_nt	cdr3_aa
TRBJ2-3	.	TRBV4-2	TRBD2	TGTGCCAGCAGCCCCCGGGGGGGTAGCGGGGGCACAGATACGCAGTATTTT	CASSPRGGSGGTDTQYF
TRBJ1-5	.	TRBV19	.	TGTGCCAGTAGCTTAGCAAATAGCAATCAGCCCCAGCATTTT	CASSLANSNQPQHF
TRBJ1-1	.	TRBV19	.	TGTGCCAGTATCGGGTCAGACAGAATGAACACTGAAGCTTTCTTT	CASIGSDRMNTEAFF
TRBJ2-1	.	TRBV5-4	.	TGTGCCAGTGGTCCCGGGGGCTACAATGAGCAGTTCTTC	CASGPGGYNEQFF
TRBJ1-2	.	TRBV6-5	TRBD1	TGTGCCAGCAGTACCTCAGGGGGCGAGGGCTATGGCTACACCTTC	CASSTSGGEGYGYTF
TRBJ1-2	.	TRBV2	.	TGTGCCAGCAGTGGGACTAGTCTGGCGTGGGGCTACACCTTC	CASSGTSLAWGYTF
TRBJ1-6	.	TRBV30	.	TGTGCCTGGAGTGGACAGTCAAATTCACCCCTCCACTTT	CAWSGQSNSPLHF
TRBJ1-1	.	TRBV6-5	TRBD1	TGTGCCAGCAGACCCGGACAGGTGAACACTGAAGCTTTCTTT	CASRPGQVNTEAFF
TRBJ2-7	.	TRBV6-1	.	TGTGCCAGCAGTGAAGGACCGCTGAGCTCCTACGAGCAGTACTTC	CASSEGPLSSYEQYF
TRBJ2-2	.	TRBV15	.	TGTGCCACCAGCAGAGCTGGTAACACCGGGGAGCTGTTTTTT	CATSRAGNTGELFF
TRBJ1-2	.	TRBV12-3/TRBV12-4	.	TGTGCCAGCAGTGCGGTCCTCTATGGCTACACCTTC	CASSAVLYGYTF
TRBJ1-2	once	TRBV5-4	.	TGTGCCAGCAGCTTGGCCGCCAGCCCCTATGGCTACACCTTC	CASSLAASPYGYTF
TRBJ2-3	.	TRBV5-4	.	TGTGCCAGCAGCCGGGACGGCCTACCTACGCAGTATTTT	CASSRDGLPTQYF
TRBJ2-4	.	TRBV25-1	.	TGTGCCAGCAGTGAAGCAGGGGGGATAGCCAAAAACATTCAGTACTTC	CASSEAGGIAKNIQYF
TRBJ2-4	.	TRBV19	TRBD1	TGTGCCAGTAGTATAGGAACAGGGGGCCCCAAAAACATTCAGTACTTC	CASSIGTGGPKNIQYF
TRBJ2-5	.	TRBV27	TRBD1	TGTGCCAGCAGTTCCGGGACAGGGGGCCAAGAGACCCAGTACTTC	CASSSGTGGQETQYF
TRBJ1-1	few	TRBV18	TRBD1	TGTGCCAGCTCACCCTTCGGCGACAGGGGGGATGAAGCTTTCTTT	CASSPFGDRGDEAFF
TRBJ1-2	.	TRBV6-5	.	TGTGCCAGTGAGGACAGTCATCTTTATGGCTACACCTTC	CASEDSHLYGYTF
TRBJ1-6	.	TRBV27	TRBD1	TGTGCCAGCAGACCGAACAGGGGCGCTAATTCACCCCTCCACTTT	CASRPNRGANSPLHF
TRBJ2-1	once	TRBV18	.	TGTGCCAGCTCACCTGAAGGATGGGGGTCTCTCTACAATGAGCAGTTCTTC	CASSPEGWGSLYNEQFF
TRBJ2-7	.	TRBV7-2	TRBD1	TGTGCCAGCAGCCCCCCAGCCTACAGGGGTCCCTACGAGCAGTACTTC	CASSPPAYRGPYEQYF
TRBJ1-5	few	TRBV12-3/TRBV12-4	.	TGTGCCAGCAGTGCAGGGATCACTCAGCCCCAGCATTTT	CASSAGITQPQHF
TRBJ2-2	.	TRBV19	TRBD1	TGTGCCAGTAGAGGTGGTGACAGGGTGGCCGGGGAGCTGTTTTTT	CASRGGDRVAGELFF
TRBJ1-1	.	TRBV14	.	TGTGCCAGCAGCCAGCCGGGGAGTACTGAAGCTTTCTTT	CASSQPGSTEAFF
TRBJ1-1	.	TRBV6-5	TRBD1	TGTGCCAGCAGGGACAGGGATACTGAAGCTTTCTTT	CASRDRDTEAFF
TRBJ2-1	.	TRBV19	.	TGTGCCAGTAGTATATTGGGTAATGAGCAGTTCTTC	CASSILGNEQFF
TRBJ1-2	.	TRBV6-5	TRBD1	TGTGCCAGCAGTTACCGAGGGGGCAACTATGGCTACACCTTC	CASSYRGGNYGYTF
TRBJ1-6	.	TRBV9	.	TGTGCCAGCAGCGCCCGTAATTCACCCCTCCACTTT	CASSARNSPLHF
TRBJ2-7	.	TRBV21-1	.	TGTGCCAGCAGCAAATCGGGGGGACAGACTGACTACGAGCAGTACTTC	CASSKSGGQTDYEQYF
TRBJ1-2	.	TRBV7-9	.	TGTGCCAGCAGCCCCGAAGGGATGTCAGGGTCTGGCTACACCTTC	CASSPEGMSGSGYTF
TRBJ2-5	.	TRBV2	TRBD1	TGTGCCAGCAGTGAAGACAGGGGGCTACTGGAGACCCAGTACTTC	CASSEDRGLLETQYF
TRBJ1-2	.	TRBV5-1	.	TGCGCCAGCAGCTTGGATCCGGGGGCCAATGGCTACACCTTC	CASSLDPGANGYTF
TRBJ2-3	.	TRBV7-3	TRBD2	TGTGCCAGCAGCTCAATAACTAGCGGGGGGACCCCGGGTACGCAGTATTTT	CASSSITSGGTPGTQYF
TRBJ1-2	.	TRBV7-2	.	TGTGCCAGCAGCGAGAGGGTGGGGAGCGCCTATGGCTACACCTTC	CASSERVGSAYGYTF
TRBJ2-1	.	TRBV30	.	TGTGCCTGGAGAAAAACTAGCTCCAATGAGCAGTTCTTC	CAWRKTSSNEQFF
TRBJ2-1	.	TRBV5-1	.	TGCGCCAGCAGCACGACGGGGCCAAACAATGAGCAGTTCTTC	CASSTTGPNNEQFF
TRBJ2-1	once	TRBV5-1	TRBD2	TGCGCCAGCAGCTGGACTAGCGGGGGGACGAACTCCTACAATGAGCAGTTCTTC	CASSWTSGGTNSYNEQFF